This is a list of T cell receptor beta chains from one sample in a study of immune evolution from preneoplasia to lung adenocarcinoma. Here immunoSEQ multiplex PCR was the method, and the copy in TCRdb shows in-frame clones only, minus some. The table records over 4,000 clones, roughly 86% of them present only once. The sample taken for sequencing was FFPE invasive lung adenocarcinoma tissue. The receptors were sampled from a person in their fifties or sixties with lung adenocarcinoma. The CDR3 runs from the conserved cysteine through the conserved F or W. Fields, in order: D gene, V gene, clone size, J gene, CDR3 length, CDR3 DNA, CDR3 protein. A D gene is named only where the DNA matches it firmly. The size of a clone is reported for some rows only, either as once, few or many, or as a class for expanded clones.

TRBD2	TRBV18	.	TRBJ2-1	14	TGTGCCAGCTCACCCTTAGCGGGAGCCAATGAGCAGTTCTTC	CASSPLAGANEQFF
TRBD2	TRBV7-8	.	TRBJ2-7	16	TGTGCCAGCAGCCGACTAGCGGGAGACCGTCCCTACGAGCAGTACTTC	CASSRLAGDRPYEQYF
.	TRBV11-2	.	TRBJ2-1	13	TGTGCCAGCAGCTTACTCCGAGTCGATGAGCAGTTCTTC	CASSLLRVDEQFF
.	TRBV18	.	TRBJ1-1	13	TGTGCCAGCTCTCCACAGGGGAACACTGAAGCTTTCTTT	CASSPQGNTEAFF
TRBD1	TRBV27	once	TRBJ2-5	16	TGTGCCAGCAGTTTATCAAGACAGGGGGCAGGGGAGACCCAGTACTTC	CASSLSRQGAGETQYF
.	TRBV5-1	once	TRBJ1-3	15	TGCGCCAGCAGCCTGAGCGATTACTCTGGAAACACCATATATTTT	CASSLSDYSGNTIYF
TRBD1	TRBV7-8	.	TRBJ2-6	19	TGTGCCAGCAGCTCTCCACAGGGGGCGTCACGTTCTGGGGCCAACGTCCTGACTTTC	CASSSPQGASRSGANVLTF
.	TRBV7-2	.	TRBJ2-1	15	TGTGCCAGCAGCTCGAGCCCCGGGACTCTGAATGAGCAGTTCTTC	CASSSSPGTLNEQFF
TRBD2	TRBV30	.	TRBJ2-5	14	TGTGCCTGGAGTGTTACTAGCGGGGGCTCGACCCAGTACTTC	CAWSVTSGGSTQYF
TRBD1	TRBV5-6	.	TRBJ1-4	14	TGTGCCAGCAGCTTGAAGGGGGCCGGTGAAAAACTGTTTTTT	CASSLKGAGEKLFF
TRBD1	TRBV9	.	TRBJ2-3	15	TGTACCAGCGGAGGGCGGGACAGGGGAACAGATACGCAGTATTTT	CTSGGRDRGTDTQYF
.	TRBV11-2	.	TRBJ2-3	15	TGTGCCAGCAGCTTAAAGGGTGAGGGCCCAGATACGCAGTATTTT	CASSLKGEGPDTQYF
TRBD1	TRBV10-2	.	TRBJ2-1	14	TGCGCCAGCAGTCCTACAGGGGGCGCGGATGAGCAGTTCTTC	CASSPTGGADEQFF
.	TRBV27	.	TRBJ1-1	15	TGTGCCAGCAGGGGCGCGACTCTCATGAACACTGAAGCTTTCTTT	CASRGATLMNTEAFF
.	TRBV4-3	.	TRBJ2-3	14	TGCGCCAGCAGCCATTTAGGGAGTTCGGATACGCAGTATTTT	CASSHLGSSDTQYF
.	TRBV28	.	TRBJ1-5	16	TGTGCCAGCAGTTTCCGGGGGGCGGCTTTTTATCAGCCCCAGCATTTT	CASSFRGAAFYQPQHF
TRBD1	TRBV5-1	.	TRBJ2-7	14	TGCGCCAGCAGGTCCGGGACAGGGGGCTACGAGCAGTACTTC	CASRSGTGGYEQYF
TRBD2	TRBV7-2	.	TRBJ2-7	15	TGTGCCAGCAGCTTAGCGGGACTAGCGGACCACGAGCAGTACTTC	CASSLAGLADHEQYF
.	TRBV2	.	TRBJ2-4	16	TGTGCCAGCACGAGAGGGGGGGTCGTCCGAAAAGGCATTCAGTACTTC	CASTRGGVVRKGIQYF
.	TRBV6-4	.	TRBJ2-7	18	TGTGCCAGCACTTACAGGGCAGCCTATAGCCGGGGGTACTACGAGCAGTACTTC	CASTYRAAYSRGYYEQYF
.	TRBV18	once	TRBJ1-2	16	TGTGCCAGCTCACCACGTTTGGGAAATGAGGAGGATGGCTACACCTTC	CASSPRLGNEEDGYTF
TRBD1	TRBV5-1	.	TRBJ2-2	13	TGCGCCAGCAGCCCGACAGGGGCCGGGGAGCTGTTTTTT	CASSPTGAGELFF
TRBD2	TRBV28	.	TRBJ2-1	16	TGTGCCAGCAGTTGCCTGGGGGGGTGGGGAGGCAATGAGCAGTTCTTC	CASSCLGGWGGNEQFF
TRBD1	TRBV29-1	.	TRBJ2-3	15	TGCAGCGTTGAAGTTCGTGACAGGGAGCGGGATACGCAGTATTTT	CSVEVRDRERDTQYF
.	TRBV27	.	TRBJ2-1	15	TGTGCCAGCAGTTTTAGGGAACCGTCTTACAATGAGCAGTTCTTC	CASSFREPSYNEQFF
TRBD2	TRBV11-2	large	TRBJ2-5	18	TGTGCCAGCAGTGCGGGACTAGCGGGAGGTTTGGGTGTTGAGACCCAGTACTTC	CASSAGLAGGLGVETQYF
.	TRBV2	.	TRBJ1-1	11	TGTGCCAGCAAAGAAGGGAATGAAGCTTTCTTT	CASKEGNEAFF
.	TRBV29-1	.	TRBJ1-2	13	TGCAGCGTGGCTCTTCGTTCTAACTATGGCTACACCTTC	CSVALRSNYGYTF
.	TRBV4-1	.	TRBJ1-1	12	TGCGCCAGCAGCCAAGTGGGGATTGAAGCTTTCTTT	CASSQVGIEAFF
TRBD1	TRBV6-5	.	TRBJ2-1	15	TGTGCCACCCGAACCGGGACAGGGGGTCAGGGTGAGCAGTTCTTC	CATRTGTGGQGEQFF
.	TRBV7-2	.	TRBJ2-5	13	TGTGCCAGCAGCTTAGGGTTGGCAGCCCCCCAGTACTTC	CASSLGLAAPQYF
.	TRBV5-1	.	TRBJ2-5	14	TGCGCCAGCAGCAGAGGGCCAAGTGAAGAGACCCAGTACTTC	CASSRGPSEETQYF
.	TRBV7-8	.	TRBJ2-3	17	TGTGCCAGCAGCCCGTTACATGACCAACCTAGCACAGATACGCAGTATTTT	CASSPLHDQPSTDTQYF
.	TRBV7-2	.	TRBJ1-1	13	TGTGCCAGCAGCATAAGCATGAACACTGAAGCTTTCTTT	CASSISMNTEAFF
.	TRBV6-1	.	TRBJ1-1	12	TGTGCCAGCAGCACAGGGCGTGGGGAAGCTTTCTTT	CASSTGRGEAFF
TRBD1	TRBV18	few	TRBJ2-5	14	TGTGCCAGCTCACCCCGGGACAGGGGCGAGACCCAGTACTTC	CASSPRDRGETQYF
TRBD2	TRBV4-3	once	TRBJ2-5	15	TGCGCCAGCAGCCAACTAGCGGGAGCTGTAGAGACCCAGTACTTC	CASSQLAGAVETQYF
TRBD1	TRBV5-1	.	TRBJ1-5	15	TGCGCCAGCAGCTGGACAGGGGAAGCAAGGCAGCCCCAGCATTTT	CASSWTGEARQPQHF
.	TRBV6-5	few	TRBJ2-7	13	TGTGCCAGCAGTGGCCCGTTTTCCTACGAGCAGTACTTC	CASSGPFSYEQYF
TRBD1	TRBV27	.	TRBJ1-5	16	TGTGCCAGCAGTACCCGACAGGGGGCAGGTCATCAGCCCCAGCATTTT	CASSTRQGAGHQPQHF
TRBD1	TRBV7-2	few	TRBJ1-2	13	TGTGCCAGCAGCTTAGAGGGGGCGCGAGGCTACACCTTC	CASSLEGARGYTF